This record looks at one TCR beta chain sequence and its context. No antigen is known for it. The sample is drawn from a study of beta chain features in type 1 diabetes. Study results and caveats: People with Type 1 diabetes carried modestly yet significantly shorter TCRB CDR3s in all four CD4+ subsets. Fewer junction insertions and more nucleotide deletions appeared in type 1 diabetes patients. Patients' naive, central memory and regulatory TCRB repertoires appeared more alike than those of healthy donors.

The CDR3 spans 14 residues. Trimming stripped 0 bases from V and 2 bases from J, with 7 bases between. Germline V lookup: CDR1 SGHVS, CDR2 FNYEAQ. Reverse transcription of all isolated RNA meant that expressed TCRB transcripts were sequenced. Sequenced by immunoSEQ multiplex PCR; TCRdb stores in-frame clones only, minus some. The sample consists of around 140,000 clones, 9% of them appearing once. Based on CD45RO/CCR7/CD25/CD127/CD95/CD27, CD4+ regulatory, stem cell-like memory, naive and central memory cells were sorted. The V and J genes are TRBV7-6 and TRBJ2-5; D is unclear. The sequence derives from a man aged 25-45 years with type 1 diabetes. Source material: central memory CD4+ T cells from blood. This CDR3 is CASSLAGQQETQYF. Written as DNA, the CDR3 is TGTGCCAGCAGCTTAGCGGGCCAGCAAGAGACCCAGTACTTC.